This T cell receptor (beta chain) was observed in a study of T cells after yellow fever vaccination. Study in general: Fractions containing few cells were prepared with SMART-Seq v4 Ultra Low Input.

This clonotype appeared many times. The CDR3 is 13 amino acids. V dropped 1 base and J dropped 4 bases, with 7 bases sitting between them. The germline V gene has CDR1 SGHAT and CDR2 FQNNGV. Study conclusions and caveats: Though it reached lower strength, the secondary response hit its peak faster, day 5 versus 15. Within the sorted memory subsets, almost all vaccine-responding clonotypes could not be detected on day 0.

Conversion of TCR transcripts into cDNA relied on 5'RACE template switching, which added a universal primer site and UMIs. TCRdb passed the 5' RACE reads through MiXCR, listing each CDR3 protein once. There are tens of thousands of distinct CDR3 sequences in the sample; approximately 5% occur only once, and 12% lies in the top ten. The sample in question was PBMCs, either bulk or a sorted T-cell subset (CD4+, CD8+, memory, or dextramer-sorted; not recorded which), obtained 15 days after the yellow fever booster vaccination. This chain links TRBV11-2 with TRBJ2-5; D remains ambiguous. This TCR derives from a young man who received the YFV17D yellow fever vaccine. The DNA of the CDR3 is TGTGCCAGCAGCTTAGTACACCTAGAGACCCAGTACTTC. This gives the protein CASSLVHLETQYF.